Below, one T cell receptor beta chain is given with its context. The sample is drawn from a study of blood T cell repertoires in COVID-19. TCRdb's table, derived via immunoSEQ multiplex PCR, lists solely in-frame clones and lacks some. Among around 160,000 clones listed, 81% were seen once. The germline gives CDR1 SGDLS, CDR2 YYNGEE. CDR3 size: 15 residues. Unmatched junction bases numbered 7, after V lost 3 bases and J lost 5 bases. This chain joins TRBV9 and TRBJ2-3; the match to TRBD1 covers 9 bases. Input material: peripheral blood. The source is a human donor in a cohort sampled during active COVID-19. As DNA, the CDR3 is TGTGCCAGCAGCGACCGGGACAGGGAGTTAGATACGCAGTATTTT. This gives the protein CASSDRDRELDTQYF.